The next 23 T cell receptor beta chains were all read from a single sample in a study of identifying expanded T cells in peripheral blood (dated by TCRdb to between 2018 and 2020). The method was the immunoSEQ multiplex PCR assay. This immuneACCESS table, as held by TCRdb, lists in-frame sequences with V and J called but not all clones. Of the missing ones, under half trace to an unresolved V gene in checked studies; the others have no known cause. The sample data list about 78,000 clones, and about four fifths of these were observed just once. The top ten clones comprise 15% to 20% of the sample. The sequenced sample was blood. These receptors were collected from a person aged 18 to 75 in good health.

This rearrangement joins TRBV7-3 to TRBJ1-2, with D maybe TRBD1 (6 bases). Germline loops: CDR1 SGHTA, CDR2 FQGTGA. Trimming took off 1 base at V and 6 bases at J, with 18 bases between the two ends. This CDR3 spans 16 amino acids. The CDR3 loop is CASSLSPQGPWDGYTF. Written as DNA, the CDR3 is TGTGCCAGCAGCTTAAGTCCCCAGGGGCCGTGGGATGGCTACACCTTC.

The V gene is TRBV5-6, the J gene TRBJ2-5; a possible D gene is TRBD1 (5 bases). V lost 1 base to trimming and J lost 5 bases, with 15 bases between them. This CDR3 is built from 15 residues. Germline V gene sequence: CDR1 SGHDT, CDR2 YYEEEE. The CDR3 is CASSLPTGVRETQYF. The DNA for the CDR3 is TGTGCCAGCAGCTTGCCTACAGGAGTCCGGGAGACCCAGTACTTC. The whole variable domain, filled in from reference TRBV5-6 and TRBJ2-5, reads DAGVTQSPTHLIKTRGQQVTLRCSPKSGHDTVSWYQQALGQGPQFIFQYYEEEERQRGNFPDRFSGHQFPNYSSELNVNALLLGDSALYLCASSLPTGVRETQYFGPGTRLLVL.

J is TRBJ2-5 and V is TRBV5-1; TRBD1 is a possible D gene (6 bases). The CDR3 is made up of 15 amino acids. V shed 0 bases and J shed 4 bases, with 13 bases lying between them. Germline CDR1 is SGHRS and CDR2 is YFSETQ. In DNA form, the CDR3 reads TGCGCCAGCAGCTTGGGAGAACAGGGCCGAGAGACCCAGTACTTC. As protein: CASSLGEQGRETQYF.

V gene TRBV7-3 combines with J gene TRBJ2-7; no definite D call. CDR3 length equals 14 residues. The V end lost 4 bases, the J end lost 2 bases, and 12 bases lay between the germline ends. Per germline, CDR1 SGHTA and CDR2 FQGTGA. In DNA, the CDR3 is TGTGCCAGCAGCTCCCTAATGGCTCCCTACGAGCAGTACTTC. Amino acids: CASSSLMAPYEQYF.

CDR3 nucleotides: TGTGCCAGCAGCGTGGAAGCGGGAGGGCCCCTGGTAACGCAGTATTTT. Its protein product is CASSVEAGGPLVTQYF. This sequence joins TRBV7-8 and TRBJ2-3; TRBD2 matches 10 bases. J lost 9 bases, V lost 5 bases, and 14 bases had no gene match. The CDR3 is made up of 16 amino acids. CDR1 and CDR2 from the germline V gene are SGHVS and FQNEAQ.

This clone was found a few times. This rearrangement joins TRBV9 to TRBJ1-3; no definite D call. CDR1 is SGDLS and CDR2 is YYNGEE in the germline V gene. This CDR3 is built from 13 residues. Trimming removed 4 bases at V and 2 bases at J, with 7 bases between. Here the CDR3 DNA reads TGTGCCAGCAGCTATGGGCCTGGAAACACCATATATTTT. Translating gives CASSYGPGNTIYF. Complete variable domain (other parts from reference TRBV9 and TRBJ1-3): DSGVTQTPKHLITATGQRVTLRCSPRSGDLSVYWYQQSLDQGLQFLIQYYNGEERAKGNILERFSAQQFPDLHSELNLSSLELGDSALYFCASSYGPGNTIYFGEGSWLTVV.

V usage is TRBV11-2 and J usage is TRBJ2-7, with no clear D. Germline values: CDR1 SGHAT, CDR2 FQNNGV. The germline V and J ends were trimmed by 7 bases and 7 bases, with 29 bases remaining between them. CDR3 size: 17 residues. CDR3 amino acids: CASTFAQPTATVGEQYF. CDR3 coding DNA: TGTGCCAGCACCTTTGCCCAACCCACAGCTACCGTAGGAGAGCAGTACTTC.

This chain's CDR3 is CASSADRGRRNEQFF. CDR3 in DNA: TGTGCCAGCAGCGCCGACAGGGGGCGTAGGAATGAGCAGTTCTTC. This chain connects TRBV9 to TRBJ2-1; 10 bases are a match to TRBD1. The CDR3 loop spans 15 amino acids. After removal of 3 bases from V and 7 bases from J, the junction contained 7 bases not matched to a gene. The germline V gene encodes CDR1 SGDLS and CDR2 YYNGEE.

J is TRBJ2-3 and V is TRBV18, with D uncertain. Per the germline V gene, CDR1 is KGHSH and CDR2 is LQKENI. The CDR3 spans 15 residues. The V gene lost 3 bases and the J gene lost 1 base, with 11 bases spanning the gap. CDR3 protein: CASSPQSGGTDTQYF. CDR3 in DNA: TGTGCCAGCTCACCCCAAAGTGGGGGCACAGATACGCAGTATTTT.

The chain carries TRBV19 and TRBJ2-5; perhaps TRBD2 as D (5 bases). Looked up from germline, CDR1 is LNHDA and CDR2 is SQIVND (reference sequence). The CDR3 extends over 13 amino acids. The V end lost 5 bases, the J end lost 5 bases, and 12 bases lay between the germline ends. The CDR3 sequence: CASSGELRETQYF. CDR3 coding DNA: TGTGCCAGTAGTGGGGAGCTGCGGGAGACCCAGTACTTC.

V and J are TRBV6-5 and TRBJ2-7; 10 nucleotides align to TRBD1. Germline V CDR1 and CDR2: MNHEY, SVGAGI. Trimming at V came to 5 bases and at J to 4 bases, leaving 8 bases not matched to a gene. The CDR3 runs to 15 residues. CDR3 DNA: TGTGCCAGCAGTACGGTCGGGACAGGGGTGTACGAGCAGTACTTC. Protein product: CASSTVGTGVYEQYF.

The chain uses TRBV28 and TRBJ2-7, with TRBD1 identical over 8 bases. The V and J ends lost 8 bases and 0 bases, in that order; junction bases with no gene match: 6. This CDR3 has 14 amino acids. Germline lookup yields CDR1 MDHEN and CDR2 SYDVKM. The CDR3 bases are TGTGCCAGCCCGGACAGGGAGAACTCCTACGAGCAGTACTTC. It codes for CASPDRENSYEQYF.

A few counts support this clone. The rearrangement links TRBV28 to TRBJ1-2, with D unclear. There are 14 residues in the CDR3. Trimming removed 7 bases at V and 6 bases at J, with 18 bases between. The germline V gene encodes CDR1 MDHEN and CDR2 SYDVKM. The CDR3 DNA reads TGTGCCAGCACCTCCCTAGGGTCGTTTGATGGCTACACCTTC. Translating gives CASTSLGSFDGYTF.

This chain connects TRBV6-5 to TRBJ2-7; 8 bases agree with TRBD1. Trimming removed 6 bases from V and 5 bases from J; junction bases left unmatched: 9. The CDR3 contains 14 residues. Germline-derived CDR1 and CDR2 are MNHEY and SVGAGI. Here the CDR3 reads CASSYGQGQNEQYF. In DNA, the CDR3 is TGTGCCAGCAGCTACGGACAGGGACAGAACGAGCAGTACTTC.

This chain's CDR3 is CASSRGRIPTYNEQFF. CDR3 DNA: TGCGCCAGCAGCCGGGGGCGGATACCTACCTACAATGAGCAGTTCTTC. The chain combines TRBV5-1 with TRBJ2-1; D is possibly TRBD1 or TRBD2 (6 bases each). CDR3 length equals 16 residues. With 4 bases removed from V and 2 bases from J, the gap between germline ends came to 16 bases. Per germline, CDR1 SGHRS and CDR2 YFSETQ.

The chain uses TRBV4-1 and TRBJ2-7; TRBD1 agrees at 9 bases. Germline V gene lookup returns CDR1 MGHRA and CDR2 YSYEKL. With 4 bases clipped from V and 6 bases from J, the junction kept 16 bases outside the gene matches. The CDR3 runs to 17 residues. DNA for the CDR3: TGCGCCAGCAGCCTTATCTCCGGCGGACAGGGGTATCGCGAGCAGTACTTC. Its translation is CASSLISGGQGYREQYF.

V usage is TRBV7-9 and J usage is TRBJ2-7; the match to TRBD2 covers 7 bases. This CDR3 comprises 16 residues. Germline loops: CDR1 SEHNR, CDR2 FQNEAQ (reference sequence). J lost 0 bases, V lost 4 bases, and 9 bases had no gene match. CDR3 coding DNA: TGTGCCAGCAGCTCCGATTGGGGGGGAAACTCCTACGAGCAGTACTTC. As protein: CASSSDWGGNSYEQYF.

The V gene is TRBV5-6, the J gene TRBJ2-2; D is possibly TRBD1 (5 bases). The CDR3 consists of 15 residues. The V gene lost 0 bases and the J gene lost 6 bases, with 12 bases spanning the gap. CDR1 and CDR2 from the germline V gene are SGHDT and YYEEEE. CDR3 in amino acids: CASSLAGGASGELFF. As DNA, the CDR3 is TGTGCCAGCAGCTTGGCCGGTGGGGCGTCCGGGGAGCTGTTTTTT.

The V call is TRBV11-2, the J call TRBJ2-7; D perhaps matches TRBD2 (5 bases). The CDR3 sequence is 15 residues long. V was pared by 4 bases and J by 3 bases, with 16 bases between. Looked up from germline, CDR1 is SGHAT and CDR2 is FQNNGV. CDR3 DNA sequence: TGTGCCAGCAGCTCCGGGGTCGGGTTCCACTACGAGCAGTACTTC. Its protein is CASSSGVGFHYEQYF.

The chain carries TRBV11-2 and TRBJ2-5; D is unclear. This CDR3 region has 13 residues. Germline CDR1 SGHAT, CDR2 FQNNGV. With 5 bases removed from V and 5 bases from J, the gap between germline ends came to 12 bases. DNA for the CDR3: TGTGCCAGCAGCCCCACTGACCGGGAGACCCAGTACTTC. Translated: CASSPTDRETQYF.

The DNA for the CDR3 is TGTGCCAGCACTCTTTACGGGAGCTCCTACAATGAGCAGTTCTTC. Residues: CASTLYGSSYNEQFF. V usage is TRBV28 and J usage is TRBJ2-1; TRBD2 might be the D (6 bases). CDR1 and CDR2 (germline): MDHEN, SYDVKM. V was pared by 7 bases and J by 0 bases, with 13 bases between. The CDR3 sequence is 15 residues long.

V gene TRBV7-9 combines with J gene TRBJ1-5; unclear D gene. Germline V lookup: CDR1 SEHNR, CDR2 FQNEAQ (reference sequence). V lost 4 bases and J lost 3, with 7 bases in between. The CDR3 spans 13 residues. The CDR3 sequence: CASSSGLNQPQHF. CDR3 DNA: TGTGCCAGCAGCTCTGGACTCAATCAGCCCCAGCATTTT.

The chain employs TRBV11-1 and TRBJ2-1; 7 bases are a match to TRBD2. The CDR3 is 19 residues long. Germline trimming cut 4 bases from V and 9 bases from J; bases unmatched to any gene: 24. Germline V lookup: CDR1 SGHAT, CDR2 FQDESV (reference sequence). This chain's CDR3 is CASSSRGGLVNGARGEQFF. The DNA for the CDR3 is TGTGCCAGCAGCTCGCGGGGAGGACTAGTTAACGGCGCTCGGGGTGAGCAGTTCTTC.